Each of the 26 T cell receptor beta chains below was sequenced from the same sample in a study of technical replicates of blood from four donors. The assay was immunoSEQ multiplex PCR, and TCRdb's table has in-frame clones only and misses some. This table has approximately 99,000 clones, 95% appearing once. Input material: T cells isolated from PBMCs. The receptors come from a human donor in good health.

The chain is built from TRBV11-2 and TRBJ2-3; 9 positions match TRBD2. Germline V gives CDR1 SGHAT, CDR2 FQNNGV. The J segment lost 5 bases and the V segment lost 2 bases, leaving 14 bases of the junction unmatched. The CDR3 totals 18 residues. The CDR3 region is CASSLFFSAGGIEDTQYF. The CDR3 DNA reads as TGTGCCAGCAGCTTATTTTTTTCCGCGGGAGGGATAGAAGATACGCAGTATTTT.

The chain carries TRBV28 and TRBJ1-5; 8 nucleotides align to TRBD1. After removal of 5 bases from V and 3 bases from J, the junction contained 9 bases not matched to a gene. Germline assignment: CDR1 MDHEN and CDR2 SYDVKM. This CDR3 contains 16 residues. CDR3 sequence: CASSRLGQEDNQPQHF. Here the CDR3 DNA reads TGTGCCAGCAGTAGACTGGGACAGGAGGACAATCAGCCCCAGCATTTT.

The chain combines TRBV19 with TRBJ2-3; maybe TRBD2 (7 bases). The V and J ends lost 11 bases and 2 bases respectively, with 17 bases between them. This CDR3 is built from 14 residues. From germline, CDR1 is LNHDA and CDR2 SQIVND (reference sequence). CDR3 nucleotide sequence: TGTGCCGCAGCGGGGAGGGGGGTCACAGATACGCAGTATTTT. This gives the protein CAAAGRGVTDTQYF.

The chain is built from TRBV9 and TRBJ2-2, with D possibly TRBD1 on 6 matching bases. CDR3 length: 14 amino acids. Germline loops: CDR1 SGDLS, CDR2 YYNGEE. Trimming cost V 3 bases and J 6 bases, with 12 bases left between them. The CDR3 region has the DNA TGTGCCAGCAGCGACCCAGGGGACGCCGGGGAGCTGTTTTTT. Protein product: CASSDPGDAGELFF.

This clone has a handful of counts. J is TRBJ2-7 and V is TRBV19; D remains ambiguous. Deletions cut 5 bases from V and 1 base from J, with 9 bases between. Looked up from germline, CDR1 is LNHDA and CDR2 is SQIVND (reference sequence). There are 13 residues in the CDR3. The CDR3 region has the DNA TGTGCCAGTAGTGTTCAGGCTTCCTACGAGCAGTACTTC. Encoded protein: CASSVQASYEQYF.

The V gene is TRBV28, the J gene TRBJ2-7; the D is unclear. This CDR3 contains 12 residues. V was shortened by 2 bases and J by 5 bases, with 7 bases between the two germline ends. Germline V CDR1 and CDR2: MDHEN, SYDVKM. The chain's CDR3 is CASSLQVDEQYF. CDR3 bases: TGTGCCAGCAGTTTACAGGTAGACGAGCAGTACTTC.

This clone was observed once. V usage is TRBV5-6 and J usage is TRBJ1-2; the D is unclear. Trimming removed 0 bases from V and 0 bases from J, with 9 bases in between. Germline values: CDR1 SGHDT, CDR2 YYEEEE. The CDR3 totals 15 residues. The CDR3 loop reads CASSLASLANYGYTF. The CDR3 DNA reads as TGTGCCAGCAGCTTGGCTAGCCTAGCTAACTATGGCTACACCTTC.

The V gene is TRBV4-2, the J gene TRBJ2-7; 12 bases match TRBD2. V was pared by 6 bases and J by 7 bases, with 4 bases of the junction left unmatched. CDR3 length: 13 residues. Germline V gene sequence: CDR1 LGHNA, CDR2 YNFKEQ. Here the CDR3 reads CASSLGLAGEQYF. CDR3 DNA sequence: TGTGCCAGCAGTCTTGGACTAGCGGGGGAGCAGTACTTC.

The table lists this clone with a count of one. The V call is TRBV5-1, the J call TRBJ2-2; the D gene is possibly TRBD2 (6 bases). CDR1 and CDR2 (germline): SGHRS, YFSETQ. Trimming cost V 2 bases and J 5 bases, with 13 bases left between them. This CDR3 has 15 residues. CDR3 bases: TGCGCCAGCAGCTTATATACTAGCAGTACCGGGGAGCTGTTTTTT. This codes for CASSLYTSSTGELFF.

The genes are TRBV5-8 and TRBJ2-1; 7 bases align to TRBD2. V trimming: 6 bases; J trimming: 2 bases; junction bases outside the gene matches: 11. Germline lookup yields CDR1 SGHTS and CDR2 YDEGEE. The length of the CDR3 is 16 residues. CDR3 DNA sequence: TGTGCCAGCACCATCGTTGGGGGAGGGGCCTACAATGAGCAGTTCTTC. It codes for CASTIVGGGAYNEQFF.

This chain uses TRBV13 with TRBJ1-1, with 7 bases aligning to TRBD1. Germline trimming cut 0 bases from V and 4 bases from J; bases unmatched to any gene: 11. CDR1 is PRHDT and CDR2 is FYEKMQ in the germline V gene (reference sequence). This CDR3 comprises 17 residues. CDR3 protein: CASSLGQPGAGGTEAFF. As DNA, the CDR3 is TGTGCCAGCAGCTTAGGCCAACCGGGGGCAGGGGGCACTGAAGCTTTCTTT.

This clone was detected once. The rearrangement joins TRBV6-5 to TRBJ2-1; D is perhaps TRBD1 (6 bases). Trimming took off 6 bases at V and 4 bases at J, with 10 bases between the two ends. The V gene's germline CDR1 is MNHEY and CDR2 SVGAGI. The CDR3 covers 13 residues. The CDR3 DNA reads as TGTGCCAGCAGGATAACAGGGTACAATGAGCAGTTCTTC. It is translated as CASRITGYNEQFF.

The chain carries TRBV6-5 and TRBJ1-3, with TRBD1 as a possible D gene (5 bases). Trimming cost V 8 bases and J 2 bases, with 13 bases left between them. From germline, CDR1 is MNHEY and CDR2 SVGAGI. There are 14 residues in the CDR3. For the CDR3, the DNA is TGTGCCAGCCATCGGGGGAGTCCTGGAAACACCATATATTTT. The encoded protein is CASHRGSPGNTIYF.

In this sample, this clone turned up once. The same CDR3 is also encoded by other DNA sequences in this sample. The genes are TRBV30 and TRBJ1-5, with D possibly matching TRBD1 (6 bases). V shed 1 base and J shed 2 bases, with 6 bases lying between them. The CDR3 runs 13 residues. Per the germline V gene, CDR1 is GTSNPN and CDR2 is SVGIG (reference sequence). CDR3 nucleotides: TGTGCCTGGAGTGGGACAGGCAATCAGCCCCAGCATTTT. As protein: CAWSGTGNQPQHF.

This chain links TRBV19 with TRBJ2-1; D uncertain. V was shortened by 0 bases and J by 10 bases, with 13 bases between the two germline ends. The germline V gene has CDR1 LNHDA and CDR2 SQIVND (reference sequence). This CDR3 region has 14 residues. The CDR3: CASSIDLGPQEQFF. DNA for the CDR3: TGTGCCAGTAGTATAGATCTTGGCCCCCAAGAGCAGTTCTTC.

The genes are TRBV10-3 and TRBJ2-7; 8 nucleotides line up with TRBD2. This CDR3 region has 12 residues. Germline trimming cut 8 bases from V and 4 bases from J; bases unmatched to any gene: 4. Looked up from germline, CDR1 is ENHRY and CDR2 is SYGVKD. This CDR3 is CAISREGYEQYF. In DNA, the CDR3 is TGTGCCATCTCTCGGGAGGGGTACGAGCAGTACTTC.

The rearrangement uses TRBV7-2 and TRBJ2-5; weak D call: TRBD1 (5 bases). This CDR3 has 16 amino acids. V was pared by 2 bases and J by 2 bases, with 15 bases between. Per germline, CDR1 SGHTA and CDR2 FQGNSA. The CDR3 coding sequence is TGTGCCAGCAGCTTAACTGGGCAGGGCTGGCAAGAGACCCAGTACTTC. This codes for CASSLTGQGWQETQYF.

The chain carries TRBV7-9 and TRBJ1-4; maybe TRBD1 (6 bases). Germline-derived CDR1 and CDR2 are SEHNR and FQNEAQ (reference sequence). This CDR3 has 16 amino acids. The V gene lost 5 bases and the J gene lost 0 bases, with 13 bases spanning the gap. CDR3 DNA: TGTGCCAGCAGCCCCTGGACAGCAGCAACTAATGAAAAACTGTTTTTT. It is translated as CASSPWTAATNEKLFF.

The chain employs TRBV7-9 and TRBJ1-4, with TRBD1 identical over 7 bases. The CDR3 has 16 residues. Germline V CDR1 and CDR2: SEHNR, FQNEAQ (reference sequence). V was clipped by 5 bases and J by 4 bases; unmatched bases: 10. The CDR3 loop reads CASSANLQGINEKLFF. The CDR3 coding sequence is TGTGCCAGCAGCGCCAACCTACAGGGGATTAATGAAAAACTGTTTTTT. Filled out from reference TRBV7-9 and TRBJ1-4, the complete variable domain reads DTGVSQNPRHKITKRGQNVTFRCDPISEHNRLYWYRQTLGQGPEFLTYFQNEAQLEKSRLLSDRFSAERPKGSFSTLEIQRTEQGDSAMYLCASSANLQGINEKLFFGSGTQLSVL.

The chain has TRBV4-1 and TRBJ1-5, with D tentatively TRBD1 (5 bases). Trimming pared 4 bases from V and 7 bases from J, leaving 11 bases between. This CDR3 comprises 13 residues. Germline CDR1 MGHRA, CDR2 YSYEKL. This chain's CDR3 is CASSPQGGQPQHF. The CDR3 DNA sequence: TGCGCCAGCAGCCCTCAGGGCGGCCAGCCCCAGCATTTT.

The rearrangement joins TRBV6-5 to TRBJ2-3, with 8 bases lining up with TRBD2. This CDR3 has 15 amino acids. Germline assignment: CDR1 MNHEY and CDR2 SVGAGI. J gave up 2 bases and V 6 bases, and 7 bases lay outside the gene matches. As DNA, the CDR3 is TGTGCCAGCAGCATACTAGCGGATAACACAGATACGCAGTATTTT. This translates into CASSILADNTDTQYF.

The chain links TRBV27 to TRBJ2-1, with 13 bases lining up with TRBD2. Germline-derived CDR1 and CDR2 are MNHEY and SMNVEV (reference sequence). The CDR3 is made up of 15 amino acids. The V and J ends lost 5 bases and 9 bases, in that order; junction bases with no gene match: 7. CDR3 nucleotides: TGTGCCAGCAGTATACGGACTAGCGGGAGTCCTGAGCAGTTCTTC. Its translation is CASSIRTSGSPEQFF.

J is TRBJ2-1 and V is TRBV6-5; 9 bases line up with TRBD2. CDR3 length: 15 residues. Germline V gives CDR1 MNHEY, CDR2 SVGAGI. Trimming took 2 bases from V and 7 from J; bases not matched to a gene: 6. The CDR3 is CASSYGGLARNEQFF. The CDR3 coding sequence is TGTGCCAGCAGTTACGGGGGACTAGCCCGGAATGAGCAGTTCTTC.

The chain has TRBV5-1 and TRBJ2-4, with D tentatively TRBD1 (6 bases). The germline CDR1 and CDR2 sequences are SGHRS and YFSETQ. The V end was cut by 4 bases, the J end by 6 bases, with 20 bases between. CDR3 length: 16 residues. DNA for the CDR3: TGCGCCAGCAGCATGGGATCCAGGGGTGGTGTAAACATTCAGTACTTC. Amino acid sequence: CASSMGSRGGVNIQYF.

This chain joins TRBV6-5 and TRBJ2-7, with TRBD2 matching over 9 bases. Losses at the gene ends were 0 bases for V and 0 bases for J; bases not matched to a gene: 3. Germline lookup yields CDR1 MNHEY and CDR2 SVGAGI. The CDR3 covers 16 residues. CDR3 residues: CASSYSPGLASYEQYF. As DNA, the CDR3 is TGTGCCAGCAGTTACTCACCGGGACTAGCCTCCTACGAGCAGTACTTC.

This sequence joins TRBV19 and TRBJ2-1, with 8 bases that match TRBD2. The CDR3 has 15 amino acids. With V trimmed by 3 bases and J by 4 bases, 5 bases remained unmatched. CDR1 and CDR2 from the germline V gene are LNHDA and SQIVND (reference sequence). CDR3 residues: CASSIGRGVYNEQFF. The DNA of the CDR3 is TGTGCCAGTAGTATCGGGCGGGGGGTTTACAATGAGCAGTTCTTC.